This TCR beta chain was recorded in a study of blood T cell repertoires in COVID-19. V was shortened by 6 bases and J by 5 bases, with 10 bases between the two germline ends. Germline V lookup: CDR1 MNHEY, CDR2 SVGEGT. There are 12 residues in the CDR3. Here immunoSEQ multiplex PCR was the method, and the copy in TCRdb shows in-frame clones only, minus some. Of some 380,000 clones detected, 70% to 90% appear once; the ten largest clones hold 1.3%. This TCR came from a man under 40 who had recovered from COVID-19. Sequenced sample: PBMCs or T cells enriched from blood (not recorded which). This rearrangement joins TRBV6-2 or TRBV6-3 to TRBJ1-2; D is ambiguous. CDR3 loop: CASSQRGYGYTF. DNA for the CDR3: TGTGCCAGCAGCCAAAGAGGGTATGGCTACACCTTC.